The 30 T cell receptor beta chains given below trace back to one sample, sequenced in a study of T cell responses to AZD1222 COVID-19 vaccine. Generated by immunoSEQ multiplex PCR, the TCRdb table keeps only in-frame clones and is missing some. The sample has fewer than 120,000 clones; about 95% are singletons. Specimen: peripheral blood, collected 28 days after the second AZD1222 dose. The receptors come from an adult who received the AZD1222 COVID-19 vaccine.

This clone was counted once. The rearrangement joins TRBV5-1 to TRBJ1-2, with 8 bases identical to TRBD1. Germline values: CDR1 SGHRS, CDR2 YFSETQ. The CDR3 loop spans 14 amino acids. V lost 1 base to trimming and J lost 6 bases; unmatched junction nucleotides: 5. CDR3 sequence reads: CASSLSGGADGYTF. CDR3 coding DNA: TGCGCCAGCAGCTTGTCAGGGGGCGCGGATGGCTACACCTTC.

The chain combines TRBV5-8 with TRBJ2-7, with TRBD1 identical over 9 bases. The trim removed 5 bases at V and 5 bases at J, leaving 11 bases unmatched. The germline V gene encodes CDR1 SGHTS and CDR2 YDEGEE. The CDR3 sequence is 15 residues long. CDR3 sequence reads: CASRTRGQGLHEQYF. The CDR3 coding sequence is TGTGCCAGCAGAACACGGGGACAGGGTCTCCACGAGCAGTACTTC.

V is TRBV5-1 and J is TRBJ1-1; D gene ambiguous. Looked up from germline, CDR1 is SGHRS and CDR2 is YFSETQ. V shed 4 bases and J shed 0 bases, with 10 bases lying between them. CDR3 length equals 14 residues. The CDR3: CASSLRVLNTEAFF. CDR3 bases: TGCGCCAGCAGCCTCCGGGTACTGAACACTGAAGCTTTCTTT.

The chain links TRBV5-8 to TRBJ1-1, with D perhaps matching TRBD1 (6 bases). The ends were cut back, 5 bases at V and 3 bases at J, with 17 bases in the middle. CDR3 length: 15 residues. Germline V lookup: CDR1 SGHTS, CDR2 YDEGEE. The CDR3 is CASSPNGGVDTEAFF. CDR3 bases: TGTGCCAGCAGTCCCAACGGGGGCGTCGACACTGAAGCTTTCTTT.

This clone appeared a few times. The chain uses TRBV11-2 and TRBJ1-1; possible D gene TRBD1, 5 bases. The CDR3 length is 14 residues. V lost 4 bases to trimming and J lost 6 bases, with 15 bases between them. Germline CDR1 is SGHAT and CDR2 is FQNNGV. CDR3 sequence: CASSWPQQAAEAFF. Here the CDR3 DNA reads TGTGCCAGCAGCTGGCCCCAACAGGCCGCTGAAGCTTTCTTT.

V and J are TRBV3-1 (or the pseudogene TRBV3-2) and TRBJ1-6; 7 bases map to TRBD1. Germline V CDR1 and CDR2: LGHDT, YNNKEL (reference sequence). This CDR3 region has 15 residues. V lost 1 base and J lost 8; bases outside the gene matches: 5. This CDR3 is CASSQGRGRDSPLHF. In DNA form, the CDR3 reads TGTGCCAGCAGCCAAGGGAGGGGGCGGGATTCACCCCTCCACTTT.

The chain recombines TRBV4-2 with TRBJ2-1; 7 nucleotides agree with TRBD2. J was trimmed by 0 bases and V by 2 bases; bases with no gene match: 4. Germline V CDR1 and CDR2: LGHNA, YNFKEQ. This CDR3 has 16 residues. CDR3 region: CASSQKRDSSYNEQFF. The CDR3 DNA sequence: TGTGCCAGCAGCCAAAAGCGGGATAGCTCCTACAATGAGCAGTTCTTC.

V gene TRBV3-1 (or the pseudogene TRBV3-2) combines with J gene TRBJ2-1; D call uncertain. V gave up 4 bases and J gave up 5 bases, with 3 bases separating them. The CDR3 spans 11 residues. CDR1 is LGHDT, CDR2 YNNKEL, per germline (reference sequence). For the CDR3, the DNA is TGTGCCAGCAGCCGGCACAATGAGCAGTTCTTC. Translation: CASSRHNEQFF.

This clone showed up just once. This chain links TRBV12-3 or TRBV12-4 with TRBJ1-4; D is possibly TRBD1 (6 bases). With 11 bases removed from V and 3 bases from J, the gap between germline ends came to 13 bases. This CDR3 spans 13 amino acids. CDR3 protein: CAHRGQANEKLFF. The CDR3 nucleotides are TGTGCCCATCGGGGGCAGGCTAATGAAAAACTGTTTTTT.

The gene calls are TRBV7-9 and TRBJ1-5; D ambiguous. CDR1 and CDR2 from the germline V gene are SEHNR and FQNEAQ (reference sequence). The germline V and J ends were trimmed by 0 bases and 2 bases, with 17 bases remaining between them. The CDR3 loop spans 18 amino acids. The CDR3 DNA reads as TGTGCCAGCAGCTTAGCTTTAGGAGGGATTGATGGCAATCAGCCCCAGCATTTT. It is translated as CASSLALGGIDGNQPQHF.

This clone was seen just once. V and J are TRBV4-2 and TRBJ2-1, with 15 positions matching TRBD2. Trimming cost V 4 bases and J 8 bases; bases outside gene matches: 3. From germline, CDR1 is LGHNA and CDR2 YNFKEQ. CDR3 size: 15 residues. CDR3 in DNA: TGTGCCAGCAGCCTCGGGACTAGCGGGAGGTATGAGCAGTTCTTC. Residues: CASSLGTSGRYEQFF.

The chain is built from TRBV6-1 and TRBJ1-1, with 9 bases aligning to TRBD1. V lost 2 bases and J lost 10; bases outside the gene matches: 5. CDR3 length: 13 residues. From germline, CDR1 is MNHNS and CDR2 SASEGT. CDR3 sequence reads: CASSERGQGIAFF. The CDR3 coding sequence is TGTGCCAGCAGTGAAAGGGGACAGGGAATAGCTTTCTTT.

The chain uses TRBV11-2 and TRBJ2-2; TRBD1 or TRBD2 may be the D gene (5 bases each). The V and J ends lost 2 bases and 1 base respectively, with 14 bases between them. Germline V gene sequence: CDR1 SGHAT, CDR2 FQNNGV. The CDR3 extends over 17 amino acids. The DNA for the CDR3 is TGTGCCAGCAGCTTATTCCGGGACCCAATGAACACCGGGGAGCTGTTTTTT. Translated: CASSLFRDPMNTGELFF.

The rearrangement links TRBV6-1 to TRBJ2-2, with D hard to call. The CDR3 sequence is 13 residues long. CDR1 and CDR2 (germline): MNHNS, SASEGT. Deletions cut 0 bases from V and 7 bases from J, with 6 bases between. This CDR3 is CASSEAGVGELFF. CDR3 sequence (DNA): TGTGCCAGCAGTGAAGCAGGCGTCGGGGAGCTGTTTTTT.

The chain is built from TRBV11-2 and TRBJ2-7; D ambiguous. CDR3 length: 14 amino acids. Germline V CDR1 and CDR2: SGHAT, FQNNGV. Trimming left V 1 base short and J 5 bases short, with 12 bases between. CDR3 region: CASSLVGGYDEQYF. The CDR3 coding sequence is TGTGCCAGCAGCTTAGTGGGCGGATACGACGAGCAGTACTTC.

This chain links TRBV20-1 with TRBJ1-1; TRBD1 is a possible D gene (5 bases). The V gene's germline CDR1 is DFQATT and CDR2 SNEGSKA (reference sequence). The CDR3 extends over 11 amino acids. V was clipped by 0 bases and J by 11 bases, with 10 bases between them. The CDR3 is CSARDFRAAFF. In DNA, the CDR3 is TGCAGTGCTAGAGATTTCAGGGCGGCTTTCTTT.

The CDR3 is CASSLGHSGNTIYF. The CDR3 DNA follows: TGTGCCAGCAGCTTGGGCCACTCTGGAAACACCATATATTTT. This rearrangement joins TRBV11-2 to TRBJ1-3; unclear D gene. This CDR3 comprises 14 residues. Trimming stripped 3 bases from V and 0 bases from J, with 6 bases between. Germline V CDR1 and CDR2: SGHAT, FQNNGV.

The CDR3 region has the DNA TGTGCCAGCAGCTCACAGGGGCTCACTCTGGGAAACACCATATATTTT. It yields the protein CASSSQGLTLGNTIYF. The V call is TRBV7-9, the J call TRBJ1-3; TRBD1 matches 7 bases. V lost 4 bases to trimming and J lost 4 bases; unmatched junction nucleotides: 10. Germline loops: CDR1 SEHNR, CDR2 FQNEAQ (reference sequence). The CDR3 length is 16 residues.

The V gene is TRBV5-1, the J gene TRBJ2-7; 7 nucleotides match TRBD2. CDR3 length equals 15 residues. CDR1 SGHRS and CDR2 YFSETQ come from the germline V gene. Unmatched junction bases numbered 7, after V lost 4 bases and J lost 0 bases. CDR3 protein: CASSPIAGSSYEQYF. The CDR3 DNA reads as TGCGCCAGCAGCCCTATAGCGGGTAGCTCCTACGAGCAGTACTTC.

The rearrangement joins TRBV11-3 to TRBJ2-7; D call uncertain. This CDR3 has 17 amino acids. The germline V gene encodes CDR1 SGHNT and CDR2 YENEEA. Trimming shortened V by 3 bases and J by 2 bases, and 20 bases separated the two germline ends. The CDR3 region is CASSFAVGHGPAYEQYF. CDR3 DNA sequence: TGTGCCAGCAGCTTCGCTGTGGGTCACGGTCCCGCCTACGAGCAGTACTTC.

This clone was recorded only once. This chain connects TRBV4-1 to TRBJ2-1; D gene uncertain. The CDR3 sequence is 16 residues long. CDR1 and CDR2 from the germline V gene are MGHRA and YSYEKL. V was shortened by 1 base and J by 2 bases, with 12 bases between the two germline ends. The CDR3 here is CASSQGRPVAYNEQFF. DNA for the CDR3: TGCGCCAGCAGCCAAGGTCGGCCAGTGGCCTACAATGAGCAGTTCTTC.

CDR3 in amino acids: CASSPERAEAFF. The CDR3 coding sequence is TGTGCCAGCAGCCCGGAACGGGCGGAAGCTTTCTTT. V and J are TRBV11-2 and TRBJ1-1; no clear D. The germline V gene encodes CDR1 SGHAT and CDR2 FQNNGV. The CDR3 has 12 residues. Trimming shortened V by 5 bases and J by 8 bases, and 12 bases separated the two germline ends.

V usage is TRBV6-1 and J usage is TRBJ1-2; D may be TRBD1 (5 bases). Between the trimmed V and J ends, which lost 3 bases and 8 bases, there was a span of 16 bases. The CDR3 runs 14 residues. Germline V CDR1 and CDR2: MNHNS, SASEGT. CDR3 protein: CASSETDPWGGYTF. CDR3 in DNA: TGTGCCAGCAGTGAGACGGACCCCTGGGGGGGCTACACCTTC.

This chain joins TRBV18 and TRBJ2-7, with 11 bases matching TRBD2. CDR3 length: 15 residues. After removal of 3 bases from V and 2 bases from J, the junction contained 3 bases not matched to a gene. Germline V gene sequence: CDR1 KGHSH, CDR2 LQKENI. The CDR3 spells CASSPSTSGTYEQYF. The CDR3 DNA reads TGTGCCAGCTCACCCTCGACTAGCGGGACCTACGAGCAGTACTTC. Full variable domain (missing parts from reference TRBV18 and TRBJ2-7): NAGVMQNPRHLVRRRGQEARLRCSPMKGHSHVYWYRQLPEEGLKFMVYLQKENIIDESGMPKERFSAEFPKEGPSILRIQQVVRGDSAAYFCASSPSTSGTYEQYFGPGTRLTVT.

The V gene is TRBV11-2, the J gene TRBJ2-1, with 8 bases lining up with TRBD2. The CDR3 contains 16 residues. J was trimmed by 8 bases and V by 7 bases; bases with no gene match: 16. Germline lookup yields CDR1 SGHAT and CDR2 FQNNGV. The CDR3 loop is CASNLWGLETFHEQFF. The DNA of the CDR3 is TGTGCCAGCAACTTGTGGGGACTAGAAACTTTCCATGAGCAGTTCTTC.

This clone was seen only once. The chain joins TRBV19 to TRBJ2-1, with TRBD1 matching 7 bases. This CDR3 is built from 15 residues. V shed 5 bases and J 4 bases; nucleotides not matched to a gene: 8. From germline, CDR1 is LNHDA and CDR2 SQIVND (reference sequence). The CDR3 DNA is TGTGCCAGTAGTCCTATAACGACAGGGTACAATGAGCAGTTCTTC. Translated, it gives CASSPITTGYNEQFF.

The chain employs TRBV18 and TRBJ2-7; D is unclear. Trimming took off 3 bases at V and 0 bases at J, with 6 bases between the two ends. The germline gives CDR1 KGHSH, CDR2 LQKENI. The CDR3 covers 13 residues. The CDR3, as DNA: TGTGCCAGCTCACCGCGTGGCTCCTACGAGCAGTACTTC. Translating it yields CASSPRGSYEQYF.

CDR3 coding DNA: TGTGCCAGCAGCCAAAACAGGGGGCAGGGTTCACCCCTCCACTTT. Its protein product is CASSQNRGQGSPLHF. The rearrangement links TRBV3-1 (or the pseudogene TRBV3-2) to TRBJ1-6; TRBD1 aligns across 9 bases. V shed 2 bases, J shed 9 bases, and the junction held 5 bases outside the gene matches. In germline, CDR1 is LGHDT, CDR2 YNNKEL (reference sequence). The CDR3 totals 15 residues.

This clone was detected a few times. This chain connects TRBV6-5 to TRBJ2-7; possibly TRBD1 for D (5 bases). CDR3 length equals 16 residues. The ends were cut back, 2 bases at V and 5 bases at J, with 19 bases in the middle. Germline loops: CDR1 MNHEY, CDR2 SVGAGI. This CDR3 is CASSYTWTQLRNEQYF. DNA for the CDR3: TGTGCCAGCAGTTACACATGGACACAACTCCGAAACGAGCAGTACTTC.

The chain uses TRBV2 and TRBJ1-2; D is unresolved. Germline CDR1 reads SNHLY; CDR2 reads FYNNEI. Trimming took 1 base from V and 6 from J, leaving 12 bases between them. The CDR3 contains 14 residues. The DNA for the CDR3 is TGTGCCAGCAGTGAAGAAAGCGTAGGGAATGGCTACACCTTC. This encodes CASSEESVGNGYTF.